The 8 T cell receptor beta chains listed next were all sequenced from one sample in a study of identical twins. One entry per CDR3 protein, called by TCRdb with MiXCR from the 5' RACE reads. The sample contains 700,000 or so distinct CDR3 sequences, 8.6% of which appear only once. These data were also reused for a study on yellow fever vaccine responses in identical twins.

Source material: PBMCs. Receptor source: a woman aged 18 to 35 in good health.

This clonotype was counted ten times or more. The chain carries TRBV5-1 and TRBJ2-1, with D maybe TRBD2 (6 bases). The V gene's germline CDR1 is SGHRS and CDR2 YFSETQ. V was clipped by 4 bases and J by 0 bases, with 11 bases between them. CDR3 length: 15 amino acids. CDR3: CASSGDGSSYNEQFF. In DNA form, the CDR3 reads TGCGCCAGCAGCGGGGACGGGAGCTCCTACAATGAGCAGTTCTTC.

J is TRBJ2-5 and V is TRBV20-1, with TRBD2 matching 7 bases. This CDR3 has 12 residues. The germline gives CDR1 DFQATT, CDR2 SNEGSKA (reference sequence). J was trimmed by 7 bases and V by 5 bases; bases with no gene match: 7. Written as DNA, the CDR3 is TGCAGTGCTTTAGGACTAGGTGGGACCCAGTACTTC. It is translated as CSALGLGGTQYF.

The chain employs TRBV14 and TRBJ2-7; TRBD2 matches at 11 bases. The V gene's germline CDR1 is SGHDN and CDR2 FVKESK. The ends lost 3 bases at V and 0 bases at J; junction bases unmatched: 7. The CDR3 is made up of 17 amino acids. The DNA for the CDR3 is TGTGCCAGCAGCCAGGCCCTAGCGGGAGGCTTCTCCTACGAGCAGTACTTC. As protein: CASSQALAGGFSYEQYF.

The rearrangement links TRBV7-2 to TRBJ2-7, with 12 bases that match TRBD2. The CDR3 covers 15 residues. The germline CDR1 and CDR2 sequences are SGHTA and FQGNSA. J gave up 2 bases and V 4 bases, and 3 bases lay outside the gene matches. The CDR3 coding sequence is TGTGCCAGCAGCTCTTCTAGCGGGGGGGCCTACGAGCAGTACTTC. Protein product: CASSSSSGGAYEQYF.

This clonotype turned up a few times. Relative to the germline gene, one junction end is altered; a read error may explain this. The chain uses TRBV25-1 and TRBJ2-7; D ambiguous. The germline V gene has CDR1 MGHDK and CDR2 SYGVNS. CDR3 length equals 11 residues. CDR3 DNA: TGTGCCAGCAGTGACGGCTACGGGCAGTACTTC. It yields the protein CASSDGYGQYF.

The CDR3 sequence: CASSPTSLADTQYF. As DNA, the CDR3 is TGTGCCAGCAGCCCGACTAGCCTAGCAGATACGCAGTATTTT. The genes are TRBV9 and TRBJ2-3, with TRBD2 matching over 7 bases. Per germline, CDR1 SGDLS and CDR2 YYNGEE. V lost 4 bases, J lost 4 bases, and 6 bases stayed unmatched. CDR3 size: 14 residues.

This clonotype has at least ten counts. The chain has TRBV29-1 and TRBJ2-1, with unresolved D. V lost 2 bases and J 3 bases, leaving 8 bases between the germline ends. Germline V gene sequence: CDR1 SQVTM, CDR2 ANQGSEA. The CDR3 runs to 13 residues. DNA for the CDR3: TGCAGCGTTGAACCTCGTAACTACAATGAGCAGTTCTTC. Amino acids: CSVEPRNYNEQFF.

A few counts support this clonotype. The genes are TRBV19 and TRBJ2-2; a possible D gene is TRBD2 (6 bases). Looked up from germline, CDR1 is LNHDA and CDR2 is SQIVND (reference sequence). This CDR3 has 14 amino acids. Trimming took off 7 bases at V and 7 bases at J, with 16 bases between the two ends. DNA of the CDR3: TGTGCCAGTACCCGTGCGGGGATGGGCGGGGAGCTGTTTTTT. It codes for CASTRAGMGGELFF. The full variable domain, rest sourced from reference TRBV19 and TRBJ2-2, is DGGITQSPKYLFRKEGQNVTLSCEQNLNHDAMYWYRQDPGQGLRLIYYSQIVNDFQKGDIAEGYSVSREKKESFPLTVTSAQKNPTAFYLCASTRAGMGGELFFGEGSRLTVL.